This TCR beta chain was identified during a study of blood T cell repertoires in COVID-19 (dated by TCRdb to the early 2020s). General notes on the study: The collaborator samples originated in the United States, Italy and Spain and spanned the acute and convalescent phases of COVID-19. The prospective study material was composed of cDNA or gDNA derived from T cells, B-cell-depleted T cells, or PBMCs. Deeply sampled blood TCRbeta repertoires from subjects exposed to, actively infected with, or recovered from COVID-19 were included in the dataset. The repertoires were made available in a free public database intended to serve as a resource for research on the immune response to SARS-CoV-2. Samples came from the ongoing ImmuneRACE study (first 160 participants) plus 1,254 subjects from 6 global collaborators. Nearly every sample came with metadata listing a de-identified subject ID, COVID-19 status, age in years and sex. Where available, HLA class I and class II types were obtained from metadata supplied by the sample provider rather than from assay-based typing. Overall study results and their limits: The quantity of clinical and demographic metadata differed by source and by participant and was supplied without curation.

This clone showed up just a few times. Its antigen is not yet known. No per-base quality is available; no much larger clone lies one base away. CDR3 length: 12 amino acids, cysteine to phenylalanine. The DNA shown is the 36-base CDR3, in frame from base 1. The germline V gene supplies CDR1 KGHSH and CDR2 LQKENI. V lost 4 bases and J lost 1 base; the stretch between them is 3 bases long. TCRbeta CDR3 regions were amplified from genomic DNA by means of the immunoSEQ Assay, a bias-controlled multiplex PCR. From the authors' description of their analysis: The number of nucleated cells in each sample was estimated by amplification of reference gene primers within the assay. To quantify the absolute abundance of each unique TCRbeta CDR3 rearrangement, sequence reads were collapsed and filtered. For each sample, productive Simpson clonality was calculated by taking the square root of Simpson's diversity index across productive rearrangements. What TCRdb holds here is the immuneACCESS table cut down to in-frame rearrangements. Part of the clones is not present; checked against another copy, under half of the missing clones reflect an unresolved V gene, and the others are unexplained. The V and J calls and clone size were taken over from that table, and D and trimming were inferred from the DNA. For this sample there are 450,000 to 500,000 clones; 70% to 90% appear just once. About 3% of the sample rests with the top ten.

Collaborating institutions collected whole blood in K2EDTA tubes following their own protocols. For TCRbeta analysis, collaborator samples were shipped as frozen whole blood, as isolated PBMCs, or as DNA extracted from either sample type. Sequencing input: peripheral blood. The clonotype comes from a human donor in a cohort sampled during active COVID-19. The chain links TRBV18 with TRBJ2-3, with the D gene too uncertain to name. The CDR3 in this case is CASSLGTDTQYF. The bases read TGTGCCAGCTCACTAGGCACAGATACGCAGTATTTT. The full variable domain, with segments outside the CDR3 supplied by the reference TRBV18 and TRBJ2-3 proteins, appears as NAGVMQNPRHLVRRRGQEARLRCSPMKGHSHVYWYRQLPEEGLKFMVYLQKENIIDESGMPKERFSAEFPKEGPSILRIQQVVRGDSAAYFCASSLGTDTQYFGPGTRLTVL.